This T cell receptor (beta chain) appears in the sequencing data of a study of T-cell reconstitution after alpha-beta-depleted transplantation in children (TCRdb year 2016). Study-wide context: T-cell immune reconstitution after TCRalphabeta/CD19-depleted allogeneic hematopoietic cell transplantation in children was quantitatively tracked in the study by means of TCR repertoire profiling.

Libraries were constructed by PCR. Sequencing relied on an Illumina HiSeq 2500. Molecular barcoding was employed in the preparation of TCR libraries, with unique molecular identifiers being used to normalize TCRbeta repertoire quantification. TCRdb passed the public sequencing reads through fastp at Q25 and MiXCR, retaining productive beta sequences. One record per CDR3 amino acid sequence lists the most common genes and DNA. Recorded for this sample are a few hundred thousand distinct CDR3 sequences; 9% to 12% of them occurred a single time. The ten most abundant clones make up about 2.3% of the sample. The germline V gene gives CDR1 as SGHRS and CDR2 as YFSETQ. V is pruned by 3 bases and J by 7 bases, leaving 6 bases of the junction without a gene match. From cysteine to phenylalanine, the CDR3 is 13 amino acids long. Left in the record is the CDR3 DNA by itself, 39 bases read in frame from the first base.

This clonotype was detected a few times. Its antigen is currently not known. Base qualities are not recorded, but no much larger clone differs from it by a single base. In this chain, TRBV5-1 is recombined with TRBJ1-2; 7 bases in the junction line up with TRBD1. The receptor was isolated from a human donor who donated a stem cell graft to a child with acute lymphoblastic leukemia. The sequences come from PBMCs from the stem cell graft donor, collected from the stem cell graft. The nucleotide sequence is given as TGCGCCAGCAGCTCGACAGGGAACGCTGGCTACACCTTC. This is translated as CASSSTGNAGYTF.